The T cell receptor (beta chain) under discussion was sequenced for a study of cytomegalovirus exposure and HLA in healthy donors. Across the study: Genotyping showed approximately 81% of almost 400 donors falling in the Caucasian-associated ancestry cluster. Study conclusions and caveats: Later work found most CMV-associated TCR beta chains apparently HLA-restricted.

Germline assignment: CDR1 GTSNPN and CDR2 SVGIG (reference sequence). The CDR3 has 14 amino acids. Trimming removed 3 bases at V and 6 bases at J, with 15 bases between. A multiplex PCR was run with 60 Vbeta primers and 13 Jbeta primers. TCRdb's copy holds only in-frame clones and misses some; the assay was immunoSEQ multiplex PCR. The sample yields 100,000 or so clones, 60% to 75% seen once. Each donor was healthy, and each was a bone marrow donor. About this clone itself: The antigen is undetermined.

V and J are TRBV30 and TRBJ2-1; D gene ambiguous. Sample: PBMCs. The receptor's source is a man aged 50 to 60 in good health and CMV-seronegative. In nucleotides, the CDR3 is TGTGCCTGGAGCCATGGGCTTTCTGGCAATGAGCAGTTCTTC. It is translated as CAWSHGLSGNEQFF.